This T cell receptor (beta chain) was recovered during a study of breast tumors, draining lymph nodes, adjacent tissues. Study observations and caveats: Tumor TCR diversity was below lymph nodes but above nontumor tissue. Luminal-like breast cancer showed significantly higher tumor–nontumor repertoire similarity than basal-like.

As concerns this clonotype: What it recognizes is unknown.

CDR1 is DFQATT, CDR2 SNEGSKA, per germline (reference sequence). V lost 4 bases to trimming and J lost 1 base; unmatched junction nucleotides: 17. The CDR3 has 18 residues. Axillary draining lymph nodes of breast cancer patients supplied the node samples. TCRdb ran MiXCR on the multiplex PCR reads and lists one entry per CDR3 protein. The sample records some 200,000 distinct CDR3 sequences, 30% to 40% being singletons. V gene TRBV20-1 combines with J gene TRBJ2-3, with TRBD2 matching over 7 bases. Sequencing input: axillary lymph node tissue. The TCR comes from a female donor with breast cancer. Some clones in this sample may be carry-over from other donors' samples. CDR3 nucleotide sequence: TGCAGTGCTACTAGCGGACACTACGAGACATTTGGCACAGATACGCAGTATTTT. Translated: CSATSGHYETFGTDTQYF.